These 22 T cell receptor beta chains share one sample of origin, sequenced in a study of shared clonotypes between healthy human individuals. Some clones are missing from TCRdb's copy, which holds only in-frame ones; the method was immunoSEQ multiplex PCR. The sample includes about 770,000 clones, around 70% of them seen just once. What was sequenced was memory CD4+ T cells sorted from blood. The subset was: CD45RA-negative fraction. All receptors derive from a woman aged 25 to 39 in good health.

The chain couples TRBV6-5 to TRBJ2-5; D not certain. The germline gives CDR1 MNHEY, CDR2 SVGAGI. This CDR3 contains 13 residues. Trimming pared 4 bases from V and 3 bases from J, leaving 9 bases between. Written as DNA, the CDR3 is TGTGCCAGCAGTTCTCACACTGAAGAGACCCAGTACTTC. As protein: CASSSHTEETQYF.

The V and J genes are TRBV11-2 and TRBJ2-3, with D possibly TRBD2 on 5 matching bases. Trimming pared 5 bases from V and 6 bases from J, leaving 12 bases between. The CDR3 has 13 residues. In germline, CDR1 is SGHAT, CDR2 FQNNGV. The CDR3, as DNA: TGTGCCAGCAGCAAACCTAGCTCCGATACGCAGTATTTT. As protein: CASSKPSSDTQYF.

V gene TRBV6-1 combines with J gene TRBJ1-4, with no clear D. This CDR3 is 15 amino acids long. The germline V and J ends were trimmed by 4 bases and 8 bases, with 17 bases remaining between them. Germline assignment: CDR1 MNHNS and CDR2 SASEGT. The CDR3 is CASSALRPQWEKLFF. Here the CDR3 DNA reads TGTGCCAGCAGTGCTCTCCGTCCCCAATGGGAAAAACTGTTTTTT.

The chain combines TRBV4-1 with TRBJ2-4; TRBD2 might be the D (6 bases). Deletions cut 1 base from V and 2 bases from J, with 15 bases between. This CDR3 has 17 amino acids. Germline V gene data show CDR1 as MGHRA and CDR2 as YSYEKL. CDR3 region: CASSQVLGSASKNIQYF. CDR3 coding DNA: TGCGCCAGCAGCCAAGTGCTCGGGAGCGCATCCAAAAACATTCAGTACTTC.

The V call is TRBV2, the J call TRBJ1-2; the match to TRBD1 covers 7 bases. Per germline, CDR1 SNHLY and CDR2 FYNNEI. Trimming removed 6 bases from V and 3 bases from J; junction bases left unmatched: 13. The CDR3 loop spans 16 amino acids. DNA of the CDR3: TGTGCCAGCAGCACCGGGACAGCCCGTACCTACTATGGCTACACCTTC. Residues: CASSTGTARTYYGYTF.

The rearrangement links TRBV28 to TRBJ2-5; 9 nucleotides line up with TRBD2. V shed 5 bases and J 2 bases; nucleotides not matched to a gene: 6. In germline, CDR1 is MDHEN, CDR2 SYDVKM. The CDR3 is made up of 15 amino acids. The CDR3 reads CASSKTAGGQETQYF. The CDR3 DNA reads TGTGCCAGCAGTAAGACCGCGGGAGGGCAAGAGACCCAGTACTTC.

The chain has TRBV10-3 and TRBJ1-1; a weak D match, TRBD1 (5 bases). This CDR3 region has 17 residues. Germline CDR1 ENHRY, CDR2 SYGVKD. V lost 3 bases and J 1 base, leaving 18 bases between the germline ends. CDR3 region: CAISEFGGGLSNTEAFF. In DNA form, the CDR3 reads TGTGCCATCAGTGAATTCGGGGGAGGGCTATCGAACACTGAAGCTTTCTTT.

CDR3 DNA: TGCGCCAGCAGGACGCTGGGCACAGATACGCAGTATTTT. The encoded protein is CASRTLGTDTQYF. This rearrangement joins TRBV5-1 to TRBJ2-3; D remains ambiguous. Trimming left V 5 bases short and J 1 base short, with 8 bases between. The length of the CDR3 is 13 residues. CDR1 is SGHRS, CDR2 YFSETQ, per germline. The full variable domain, rest sourced from reference TRBV5-1 and TRBJ2-3, is KAGVTQTPRYLIKTRGQQVTLSCSPISGHRSVSWYQQTPGQGLQFLFEYFSETQRNKGNFPGRFSGRQFSNSRSEMNVSTLELGDSALYLCASRTLGTDTQYFGPGTRLTVL.

This clone was picked up a small number of times. This sample also contains other DNA sequences that code for the same CDR3. The chain carries TRBV5-1 and TRBJ2-1; D possibly corresponds to TRBD2 (6 bases). The CDR3 is 15 residues long. CDR1 is SGHRS and CDR2 is YFSETQ in the germline V gene. The germline V and J ends were trimmed by 4 bases and 3 bases, with 14 bases remaining between them. This CDR3 is CASSRSSGSYNEQFF. The CDR3 region has the DNA TGCGCCAGCAGCCGAAGTAGCGGTAGCTACAATGAGCAGTTCTTC.

The J gene is TRBJ2-3, the V gene TRBV7-2; 8 bases align to TRBD2. The CDR3 is 17 residues long. The J segment lost 4 bases and the V segment lost 5 bases, leaving 14 bases of the junction unmatched. In germline, CDR1 is SGHTA, CDR2 FQGNSA. CDR3 in DNA: TGTGCCAGCAGCCCCCACCTAACTAGCGGCGGGGCAGATACGCAGTATTTT. It is translated as CASSPHLTSGGADTQYF.

This clone was counted once. This chain uses TRBV18 with TRBJ1-2; D remains ambiguous. The V gene's germline CDR1 is KGHSH and CDR2 LQKENI. This CDR3 contains 16 residues. Trimming pared 2 bases from V and 1 base from J, leaving 14 bases between. DNA of the CDR3: TGTGCCAGCTCACCAGTTGGACCGACTTTTAACTATGGCTACACCTTC. Translation gives CASSPVGPTFNYGYTF.

In its sample, this clone was seen many times. The V gene is TRBV28, the J gene TRBJ1-5; tentatively, D is TRBD1 (5 bases). Germline loops: CDR1 MDHEN, CDR2 SYDVKM. This CDR3 has 15 residues. V was pared by 6 bases and J by 4 bases, with 16 bases between. The CDR3 coding sequence is TGTGCCAGCAGCTATACCGGGGCGAGGAATCAGCCCCAGCATTTT. Encoded protein: CASSYTGARNQPQHF.

V and J are TRBV11-3 and TRBJ2-1; D possibly corresponds to TRBD2 (7 bases). CDR3 length equals 15 residues. The germline V gene encodes CDR1 SGHNT and CDR2 YENEEA. The V end lost 5 bases, the J end lost 9 bases, and 20 bases lay between the germline ends. For the CDR3, the DNA is TGTGCCAGCAGCCCGGGGGGCCAGGACGGGGGTGAGCAGTTCTTC. It yields the protein CASSPGGQDGGEQFF.

Comments on this clone: A much larger clone is a single base away; this may be a read error. The chain carries TRBV11-3 and TRBJ1-1; TRBD1 agrees at 7 bases. Per germline, CDR1 SGHNT and CDR2 YENEEA. This CDR3 has 15 amino acids. CDR3: CANSSRTGVGTEAFF. The CDR3 DNA follows: TGTGCCAACAGCTCAAGGACAGGCGTTGGCACTGAAGCTTTCTTT.

The chain couples TRBV12-5 to TRBJ2-7, with TRBD2 as a possible D gene (6 bases). The CDR3 has 15 residues. V was clipped by 1 base and J by 2 bases, with 12 bases between them. Germline V gene lookup returns CDR1 LGHNT and CDR2 FRNRAP. CDR3 loop: CASGLGLVPPYEQYF. CDR3 coding DNA: TGTGCTAGTGGTTTGGGACTAGTTCCCCCCTACGAGCAGTACTTC.

This clone was counted a few times. The V and J genes are TRBV12-5 and TRBJ1-1; TRBD1 agrees at 8 bases. The ends lost 2 bases at V and 5 bases at J; junction bases unmatched: 10. There are 16 residues in the CDR3. The germline gives CDR1 LGHNT, CDR2 FRNRAP. In nucleotides, the CDR3 is TGTGCTAGTGGTTTGAAACAGGACAGGGTTATGACTGAAGCTTTCTTT. It is translated as CASGLKQDRVMTEAFF.

This clone has only a few counts. This chain connects TRBV27 to TRBJ2-1, with 7 nucleotides matching TRBD2. The CDR3 extends over 15 amino acids. J gave up 7 bases and V 6 bases, and 12 bases lay outside the gene matches. Germline-derived CDR1 and CDR2 are MNHEY and SMNVEV (reference sequence). CDR3: CASSRRGTILNEQFF. CDR3 in DNA: TGTGCCAGCAGCCGCCGGGGGACTATCCTAAATGAGCAGTTCTTC.

This clone was detected ten times or more. The chain combines TRBV6-5 with TRBJ2-3, with 7 bases aligning to TRBD2. V was clipped by 0 bases and J by 6 bases; unmatched bases: 9. Germline V gene data show CDR1 as MNHEY and CDR2 as SVGAGI. The CDR3 length is 16 residues. CDR3 coding DNA: TGTGCCAGCAGTTACTCCGGGGCGGGAGAAGTCGATACGCAGTATTTT. The encoded protein is CASSYSGAGEVDTQYF.

A note on this clone: This sample also contains other DNA sequences that code for the same CDR3. The rearrangement links TRBV5-1 to TRBJ2-7; 10 bases align to TRBD2. The CDR3 extends over 13 amino acids. Germline V gene sequence: CDR1 SGHRS, CDR2 YFSETQ. Trimming at V came to 7 bases and at J to 1 base, leaving 2 bases not matched to a gene. The CDR3 DNA follows: TGCGCCAGCCGGACTAGCGGATCCTACGAGCAGTACTTC. It specifies CASRTSGSYEQYF.

This clone was found a few times. The chain couples TRBV10-3 to TRBJ2-1, with TRBD2 matching 10 bases. CDR3 length: 15 amino acids. V trimming: 6 bases; J trimming: 5 bases; junction bases outside the gene matches: 7. CDR1 ENHRY and CDR2 SYGVKD come from the germline V gene. CDR3 bases: TGTGCCATCAGGCGGACTAGCGGCACGGACAATGAGCAGTTCTTC. Amino acids: CAIRRTSGTDNEQFF.

This clone was found many times. The chain carries TRBV28 and TRBJ2-1; 11 bases map to TRBD2. This CDR3 contains 13 residues. Germline trimming cut 6 bases from V and 10 bases from J; bases unmatched to any gene: 5. Germline V gene lookup returns CDR1 MDHEN and CDR2 SYDVKM. CDR3 amino acids: CASRLAGVDEQFF. CDR3 DNA sequence: TGTGCCAGCAGACTAGCGGGAGTAGACGAGCAGTTCTTC.

V is TRBV28 and J is TRBJ1-5; 8 bases match TRBD1. CDR3 length equals 18 residues. From germline, CDR1 is MDHEN and CDR2 SYDVKM. V lost 3 bases to trimming and J lost 2 bases; unmatched junction nucleotides: 12. CDR3 sequence reads: CASSFTAIRGRGNQPQHF. The CDR3 nucleotides are TGTGCCAGCAGTTTCACGGCAATCAGGGGGCGCGGCAATCAGCCCCAGCATTTT.